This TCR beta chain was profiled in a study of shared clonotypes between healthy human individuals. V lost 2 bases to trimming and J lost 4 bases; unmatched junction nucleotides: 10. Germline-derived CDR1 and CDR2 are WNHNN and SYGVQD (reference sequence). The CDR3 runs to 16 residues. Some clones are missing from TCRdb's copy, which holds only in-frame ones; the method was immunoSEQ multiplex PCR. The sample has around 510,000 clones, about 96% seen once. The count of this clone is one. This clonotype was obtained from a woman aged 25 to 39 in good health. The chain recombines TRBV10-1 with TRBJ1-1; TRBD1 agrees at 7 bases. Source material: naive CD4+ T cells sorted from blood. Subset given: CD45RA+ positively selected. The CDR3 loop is CASSEEGRGSGTEAFF. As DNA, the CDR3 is TGCGCCAGCAGTGAGGAGGGCAGGGGGAGTGGCACTGAAGCTTTCTTT.